The clone carrying this TCR beta chain was counted many times. Its antigen is still unknown. This entry belongs to a study of T cells in Graves' hyperthyroidism and ophthalmopathy. Study-wide findings and caveats: Most thyroid clonotypes with frequency above 0.001 were detected in blood.

When ophthalmopathy did not progress within 18 months, Graves' hyperthyroidism was considered stable. The patients, who ranged from 18 to 65 in age, presented with newly diagnosed hyperthyroidism lasting under 2 months. Those patients with uncontrolled infection, other autoimmune disease, pregnancy or lactation were excluded. Germline lookup yields CDR1 DFQATT and CDR2 SNEGSKA (reference sequence). V shed 6 bases and J shed 4 bases, with 10 bases lying between them. This CDR3 region has 12 residues. Amplified TCR beta CDR3 regions came from RNA transcripts. The TCR CDR3 first-round RT-PCR relied on the HTBI primer set. TCRdb ran MiXCR on the multiplex PCR reads and lists one entry per CDR3 protein. In the table there are roughly 710,000 distinct CDR3 sequences, 30% to 40% of which are singletons.

The chain has TRBV20-1 and TRBJ1-5, with TRBD1 as a possible D gene (5 bases). The sequence came from a woman aged 40-49 years with Graves' hyperthyroidism. Sequenced material: blood. CDR3 sequence reads: CSAGAGNQPQHF. CDR3 coding DNA: TGCAGTGCCGGGGCAGGTAATCAGCCCCAGCATTTT.